Listed here are 28 T cell receptor beta chains from one sample, sequenced in a study of CD8+CD57+ T cells in acquired aplastic anemia. Genomic DNA, the template, was used for profiling of the TCR beta VDJ and CDR3. One entry per CDR3 protein results from TCRdb running MiXCR on the reads. The sample carries under 200,000 distinct CDR3 sequences, 45% to 55% recorded once. Patients chosen for sequencing had CD8+CD57+ cells that had expanded, as shown by flow cytometry. Material for sequencing was sorted CD4+, CD8+, or CD8+CD57+ T cells (not recorded which) from PBMCs. These TCRs come from a human donor with aplastic anemia.

V is TRBV7-9 and J is TRBJ2-7; no definite D call. CDR3 length equals 13 residues. V lost 6 bases and J 5 bases, leaving 14 bases between the germline ends. CDR1 is SEHNR, CDR2 FQNEAQ, per germline (reference sequence). The CDR3 sequence is CASSWSNEDEQYF. CDR3 coding DNA: TGTGCCAGCAGTTGGAGTAATGAGGACGAGCAGTACTTC. The whole variable domain, remainder taken from reference TRBV7-9 and TRBJ2-7, is DTGVSQNPRHKITKRGQNVTFRCDPISEHNRLYWYRQTLGQGPEFLTYFQNEAQLEKSRLLSDRFSAERPKGSFSTLEIQRTEQGDSAMYLCASSWSNEDEQYFGPGTRLTVT.

This clonotype was recorded many times. V and J are TRBV12-3 or TRBV12-4 and TRBJ1-3, with TRBD1 identical over 7 bases. Trimming cost V 5 bases and J 3 bases; bases outside gene matches: 1. The CDR3 is 13 amino acids. The DNA for the CDR3 is TGTGCCAGCAGTGACAGGGTTGGAAACACCATATATTTT. It yields the protein CASSDRVGNTIYF.

In its sample, this clonotype was seen many times. V gene TRBV6-2 or TRBV6-3 combines with J gene TRBJ2-7; weak D call: TRBD1 (6 bases). The CDR3 consists of 16 residues. Per the germline V gene, CDR1 is MNHEY and CDR2 is SVGEGT. Trimming removed 2 bases at V and 2 bases at J, with 16 bases between. CDR3 sequence: CASSYKNDRWTYEQYF. The CDR3 coding sequence is TGTGCCAGCAGTTACAAAAACGACAGGTGGACCTACGAGCAGTACTTC.

In this sample, this clonotype turned up once. The chain joins TRBV20-1 to TRBJ2-7, with D possibly matching TRBD2 (5 bases). Germline CDR1 DFQATT, CDR2 SNEGSKA (reference sequence). V lost 5 bases, J lost 6 bases, and 11 bases lay in between. This CDR3 has 11 residues. CDR3 loop: CSAADFPEQYF. CDR3 DNA: TGCAGTGCTGCGGACTTTCCCGAGCAGTACTTC.

This clonotype has only one observation. The chain is built from TRBV29-1 and TRBJ2-2; 9 bases map to TRBD1. V lost 6 bases to trimming and J lost 1 base; unmatched junction nucleotides: 9. Germline assignment: CDR1 SQVTM and CDR2 ANQGSEA. This CDR3 is 16 amino acids long. DNA of the CDR3: TGCAGCGTCAAAACCGGGACAGGGAAGAACACCGGGGAGCTGTTTTTT. Translated: CSVKTGTGKNTGELFF.

V gene TRBV12-3 or TRBV12-4 combines with J gene TRBJ1-5; D remains unclear. The CDR3 is made up of 14 amino acids. V lost 2 bases, J lost 1 base, and 6 bases lay in between. CDR3 DNA sequence: TGTGCCAGCAGTTTACGGCACAGCAATCAGCCCCAGCATTTT. This codes for CASSLRHSNQPQHF.

This clonotype was recorded at least ten times. The J gene is TRBJ1-1, the V gene TRBV10-3; the match to TRBD1 covers 10 bases. CDR3 length: 15 amino acids. The V gene's germline CDR1 is ENHRY and CDR2 SYGVKD. Trimming at V came to 7 bases and at J to 1 base, leaving 6 bases not matched to a gene. Here the CDR3 DNA reads TGTGCCATCATTACGGGACAGGGGACGAACACTGAAGCTTTCTTT. Translation gives CAIITGQGTNTEAFF.

The V and J genes are TRBV20-1 and TRBJ1-1, with 8 nucleotides matching TRBD1. V gave up 0 bases and J gave up 3 bases; unmatched junction bases: 0. The CDR3 has 13 amino acids. In germline, CDR1 is DFQATT, CDR2 SNEGSKA (reference sequence). CDR3 sequence: CSAREQGDTEAFF. As DNA, the CDR3 is TGCAGTGCTAGAGAACAGGGGGACACTGAAGCTTTCTTT.

This sequence joins TRBV4-1 and TRBJ2-1, with 10 bases fitting TRBD2. With V trimmed by 0 bases and J by 8 bases, 7 bases remained unmatched. The CDR3 length is 16 residues. The V gene's germline CDR1 is MGHRA and CDR2 YSYEKL. DNA for the CDR3: TGCGCCAGCAGCCAAGAGCTAGCGGGGGCTGGGGATGAGCAGTTCTTC. Encoded protein: CASSQELAGAGDEQFF.

The chain is built from TRBV12-3 or TRBV12-4 and TRBJ2-3, with D perhaps matching TRBD2 (6 bases). V was pared by 4 bases and J by 11 bases, with 19 bases between. The CDR3 sequence is 14 residues long. The CDR3 region is CASSSGVAYNEQYF. The CDR3 DNA follows: TGTGCCAGCAGTTCGGGAGTAGCATACAATGAGCAGTATTTT.

The rearrangement links TRBV2 to TRBJ1-5, with D unresolved. CDR3 size: 13 residues. Trimming stripped 4 bases from V and 1 base from J, with 5 bases between. CDR1 and CDR2 (germline): SNHLY, FYNNEI. The CDR3 spells CASSVRSNQPQHF. The CDR3 DNA reads as TGTGCCAGCAGTGTCAGGAGCAATCAGCCCCAGCATTTT.

This clonotype was seen only a few times. The chain joins TRBV27 to TRBJ1-3; D remains ambiguous. This CDR3 has 14 amino acids. The germline V gene encodes CDR1 MNHEY and CDR2 SMNVEV (reference sequence). The V end lost 5 bases, the J end lost 7 bases, and 15 bases lay between the germline ends. CDR3 protein: CASSLTPKENTIYF. The CDR3 nucleotides are TGTGCCAGCAGTCTAACTCCCAAGGAGAACACCATATATTTT.

This rearrangement joins TRBV11-2 to TRBJ1-1; a weak D match, TRBD1 (6 bases). CDR1 SGHAT and CDR2 FQNNGV come from the germline V gene. The V and J ends lost 5 bases and 8 bases respectively, with 21 bases between them. CDR3 length: 15 residues. The CDR3 spells CASSPGGGLGAEAFF. CDR3 DNA sequence: TGTGCCAGCAGCCCGGGGGGGGGCTTAGGTGCCGAAGCTTTCTTT.

V gene TRBV12-5 combines with J gene TRBJ2-3; either TRBD1 or TRBD2 may fit D (5 bases each). V was clipped by 2 bases and J by 1 base, with 10 bases between them. This CDR3 is 15 amino acids long. Germline V gene sequence: CDR1 LGHNT, CDR2 FRNRAP. CDR3 coding DNA: TGTGCTAGTGGTTTGATCGGGGCGGGCACAGATACGCAGTATTTT. This gives the protein CASGLIGAGTDTQYF.

The rearrangement uses TRBV29-1 and TRBJ2-7; D may correspond to TRBD1 or TRBD2 (5 bases each). The CDR3 consists of 16 residues. Germline V lookup: CDR1 SQVTM, CDR2 ANQGSEA. V shed 0 bases and J shed 2 bases, with 17 bases lying between them. DNA of the CDR3: TGCAGCGTTGAAGATGCCGGGGCAGGGCTGACCTACGAGCAGTACTTC. Protein: CSVEDAGAGLTYEQYF.

A remark on this clonotype: This CDR3 fails to terminate in the conserved phenylalanine or tryptophan, so it likely reflects a read error. The chain employs TRBV20-1 and TRBJ2-7, with D uncertain. V lost 3 bases, J lost 0 bases, and 15 bases lay in between. Germline values: CDR1 DFQATT, CDR2 SNEGSKA (reference sequence). The CDR3 runs 15 residues. This CDR3 reads CSASIAAASSYEQYL. For the CDR3, the DNA is TGCAGTGCTAGTATTGCGGCAGCCAGCTCCTACGAGCAGTACCTC.

In regard to this clonotype: A junction end diverges from the germline sequence, so it may reflect a read error. The chain has TRBV20-1 and TRBJ2-5; D perhaps matches TRBD2 (7 bases). CDR3 length: 14 residues. The germline V gene has CDR1 DFQATT and CDR2 SNEGSKA (reference sequence). The CDR3 sequence: CSARGGGAGETQHF. As DNA, the CDR3 is TGCAGTGCTAGAGGAGGGGGGGCGGGGGAGACCCAGCACTTC.

This clonotype showed up many times. The genes are TRBV5-1 and TRBJ1-4, with D possibly TRBD1 on 6 matching bases. CDR3 length equals 14 residues. Germline V gene lookup returns CDR1 SGHRS and CDR2 YFSETQ. Trimming left V 4 bases short and J 5 bases short, with 12 bases between. CDR3 sequence (DNA): TGCGCCAGCAGCCCAGGGGACGGAAATGAAAAACTGTTTTTT. It codes for CASSPGDGNEKLFF.

This clonotype was counted a single time. The junction and the germline gene differ at one end; a read error may be behind it. The chain combines TRBV19 with TRBJ2-7; D remains ambiguous. The germline V gene has CDR1 LNHDA and CDR2 SQIVND (reference sequence). This CDR3 is 14 amino acids long. The CDR3 region is CAGSIDTTWGEQYF. In DNA, the CDR3 is TGTGCCGGTAGTATAGACACGACGTGGGGCGAGCAGTACTTC.

As regards this clonotype: Mismatch with germline at one junction end may stem from a read error. This rearrangement joins TRBV7-7 to TRBJ2-5; 13 bases map to TRBD2. This CDR3 is 17 amino acids long. In germline, CDR1 is SSHAT, CDR2 FNYEAQ (reference sequence). The CDR3 DNA reads TGTGCTAGCAGCTTAAAACTAGCGGGGGGGCGCCGAGAGACCCAGTACTTC. This encodes CASSLKLAGGRRETQYF.

The chain employs TRBV6-5 and TRBJ2-1; 10 positions match TRBD2. The V gene's germline CDR1 is MNHEY and CDR2 SVGAGI. The CDR3 contains 16 residues. The J segment lost 5 bases and the V segment lost 5 bases, leaving 9 bases of the junction unmatched. CDR3: CASSLPTSGLDNEQFF. The CDR3 region has the DNA TGTGCCAGCAGTCTCCCGACTAGCGGGTTAGACAATGAGCAGTTCTTC.

This chain connects TRBV19 to TRBJ1-2, with D perhaps matching TRBD1 (5 bases). Germline V gives CDR1 LNHDA, CDR2 SQIVND (reference sequence). The CDR3 loop spans 13 amino acids. Between the trimmed V and J ends, which lost 3 bases and 8 bases, there was a span of 13 bases. This CDR3 is CASSILAGTGYTF. CDR3 sequence (DNA): TGTGCCAGTAGTATTTTGGCAGGGACCGGCTACACCTTC.

This clonotype was observed at least ten times. The chain carries TRBV7-2 and TRBJ2-3; 9 bases line up with TRBD2. Trimming cost V 4 bases and J 5 bases; bases outside gene matches: 10. The CDR3 spans 16 residues. Germline assignment: CDR1 SGHTA and CDR2 FQGNSA. This chain's CDR3 is CASSSGRGRVLDTQYF. CDR3 DNA sequence: TGTGCCAGCAGCTCCGGTCGCGGGAGGGTTTTAGATACGCAGTATTTT.

This clonotype has at least ten counts. The rearrangement joins TRBV2 to TRBJ1-6; D remains unclear. V was clipped by 1 base and J by 8 bases, with 9 bases between them. CDR3 length: 14 amino acids. CDR1 is SNHLY and CDR2 is FYNNEI in the germline V gene. Here the CDR3 DNA reads TGTGCCAGCAGTGAAGGTCTGGATTATTCACCCCTCCACTTT. It translates to CASSEGLDYSPLHF.

The gene calls are TRBV7-2 and TRBJ1-1; D is unresolved. The CDR3 loop spans 13 amino acids. The germline CDR1 and CDR2 sequences are SGHTA and FQGNSA. Trimming cost V 5 bases and J 5 bases, with 12 bases left between them. Here the CDR3 DNA reads TGTGCCAGCAGCCTAAGGCCGGGAACTGAAGCTTTCTTT. It is translated as CASSLRPGTEAFF.

At least ten counts were recorded for this clonotype. This chain connects TRBV9 to TRBJ2-1, with TRBD2 matching 9 bases. The CDR3 runs to 16 residues. The trim removed 1 base at V and 5 bases at J, leaving 7 bases unmatched. The V gene's germline CDR1 is SGDLS and CDR2 YYNGEE. The CDR3 DNA reads as TGTGCCAGCAGCGTAAAAACTAGCGGGCGAGACAATGAGCAGTTCTTC. It translates to CASSVKTSGRDNEQFF. The full variable domain, in which reference TRBV9 and TRBJ2-1 provide the parts outside the CDR3, is DSGVTQTPKHLITATGQRVTLRCSPRSGDLSVYWYQQSLDQGLQFLIQYYNGEERAKGNILERFSAQQFPDLHSELNLSSLELGDSALYFCASSVKTSGRDNEQFFGPGTRLTVL.

The chain has TRBV20-1 and TRBJ2-1, with 9 bases aligning to TRBD2. The length of the CDR3 is 13 residues. The V gene end was trimmed by 3 bases and the J gene end by 9 bases; junction bases not matched to a gene: 6. Germline CDR1 DFQATT, CDR2 SNEGSKA (reference sequence). The CDR3 bases are TGCAGTGCTAGTCCCCTAGCGGGGAGTGAGCAGTTCTTC. It encodes CSASPLAGSEQFF.

This clonotype was seen many times. The CDR3 DNA sequence: TGTGCCAGCGGCCAGGGTAGCAATCAGCCCCAGCATTTT. This gives the protein CASGQGSNQPQHF. J is TRBJ1-5 and V is TRBV12-3 or TRBV12-4, with D perhaps matching TRBD1 (5 bases). Trimming cost V 8 bases and J 0 bases, with 8 bases left between them. This CDR3 region has 13 residues.